This entry lists 27 T cell receptor beta chains sequenced from one sample in a study of cytomegalovirus exposure and HLA in healthy donors. Primers: 60 Vbeta forward and 13 Jbeta reverse. Here immunoSEQ multiplex PCR was the method, and the copy in TCRdb shows in-frame clones only, minus some. Here the sample spans about 190,000 clones, approximately 84% being singletons. The sequencing input was PBMCs. These receptors were obtained from a woman in her fifties or sixties in good health and CMV-seropositive.

The chain is built from TRBV19 and TRBJ2-1, with a possible D match to TRBD1 (7 bases). Germline CDR1 LNHDA, CDR2 SQIVND (reference sequence). The CDR3 covers 18 residues. V was pared by 4 bases and J by 5 bases, with 24 bases between. The CDR3: CASSTPRAPGGLDNEQFF. The CDR3 DNA follows: TGTGCCAGTAGTACCCCGCGCGCCCCAGGGGGGTTAGACAATGAGCAGTTCTTC.

The V gene is TRBV6-4, the J gene TRBJ2-1; 9 nucleotides line up with TRBD1. The germline gives CDR1 MRHNA, CDR2 SNTAGT. The CDR3 is made up of 15 amino acids. V shed 3 bases, J shed 2 bases, and the junction held 2 bases outside the gene matches. CDR3 nucleotides: TGTGCCAGCAGTGAGGGACAGGGACCCTACAATGAGCAGTTCTTC. This translates into CASSEGQGPYNEQFF.

This clone is a singleton in its sample. This sequence joins TRBV10-1 and TRBJ1-4; 7 bases map to TRBD1. Germline V gives CDR1 WNHNN, CDR2 SYGVQD (reference sequence). V lost 4 bases to trimming and J lost 7 bases; unmatched junction nucleotides: 6. This CDR3 is built from 14 residues. CDR3: CASSGGQGVEKLFF. The CDR3 DNA reads as TGCGCCAGCAGTGGGGGCCAGGGGGTTGAAAAACTGTTTTTT.

The chain is built from TRBV6-5 and TRBJ2-7; D perhaps matches TRBD1 (5 bases). This CDR3 has 14 residues. V dropped 7 bases and J dropped 1 base, with 14 bases sitting between them. Germline CDR1 is MNHEY and CDR2 is SVGAGI. The DNA of the CDR3 is TGTGCCAGCAACAAGGGTAGGGGATCCTACGAGCAGTACTTC. Its translation is CASNKGRGSYEQYF.

This chain uses TRBV10-3 with TRBJ2-3, with 7 bases identical to TRBD1. The CDR3 length is 11 residues. The V gene end was trimmed by 9 bases and the J gene end by 4 bases; junction bases not matched to a gene: 1. Germline V gene data show CDR1 as ENHRY and CDR2 as SYGVKD. CDR3 in DNA: TGTGCCATTGGGACAGCAGATACGCAGTATTTT. Its translation: CAIGTADTQYF.

Turning to this clone: In the same sample, other DNA sequences code for this CDR3. The chain is built from TRBV5-1 and TRBJ2-5, with 7 bases aligning to TRBD1. Trimming cost V 3 bases and J 2 bases; bases outside gene matches: 1. The germline gives CDR1 SGHRS, CDR2 YFSETQ. The CDR3 spans 13 residues. CDR3 protein: CASSWTGQETQYF. The DNA of the CDR3 is TGCGCCAGCAGCTGGACAGGACAAGAGACCCAGTACTTC.

The rearrangement links TRBV7-2 to TRBJ2-5; D perhaps matches TRBD1 (5 bases). In germline, CDR1 is SGHTA, CDR2 FQGNSA. The CDR3 has 14 amino acids. V lost 4 bases, J lost 4 bases, and 13 bases lay in between. CDR3 sequence (DNA): TGTGCCAGCAGCTCCAGGGCGGCCCGAGAGACCCAGTACTTC. Protein product: CASSSRAARETQYF.

The rearrangement uses TRBV6-1 and TRBJ2-5, with 7 nucleotides matching TRBD2. CDR1 is MNHNS, CDR2 SASEGT, per germline. There are 13 residues in the CDR3. V shed 8 bases, J shed 5 bases, and the junction held 8 bases outside the gene matches. Written as DNA, the CDR3 is TGTGCCAGCTCCCGGGGAGGGTGGGAGACCCAGTACTTC. The encoded protein is CASSRGGWETQYF.

This clone was observed a handful of times. This CDR3 reads CASSLMGVEAFF. The CDR3 DNA reads as TGTGCCAGCAGCCTGATGGGCGTTGAAGCTTTCTTT. The rearrangement links TRBV7-9 to TRBJ1-1; D call uncertain. The ends were cut back, 5 bases at V and 7 bases at J, with 11 bases in the middle. This CDR3 comprises 12 residues. The germline gives CDR1 SEHNR, CDR2 FQNEAQ (reference sequence).

V usage is TRBV5-1 and J usage is TRBJ2-7; no reliable D call. Germline CDR1 is SGHRS and CDR2 is YFSETQ. V lost 3 bases, J lost 2 bases, and 15 bases lay in between. The CDR3 consists of 15 residues. CDR3: CASSSTGLPTYEQYF. As DNA, the CDR3 is TGCGCCAGCAGCTCGACGGGTCTTCCCACCTACGAGCAGTACTTC.

CDR3 residues: CASSWTSSYEQYF. CDR3 in DNA: TGTGCCAGCAGTTGGACATCCTCCTACGAGCAGTACTTC. The V gene is TRBV28, the J gene TRBJ2-7; D perhaps matches TRBD1 (5 bases). Germline loops: CDR1 MDHEN, CDR2 SYDVKM. The CDR3 sequence is 13 residues long. V lost 4 bases, J lost 0 bases, and 7 bases lay in between.

The chain carries TRBV9 and TRBJ2-1; 10 bases align to TRBD2. With V trimmed by 0 bases and J by 1 base, 7 bases remained unmatched. Germline loops: CDR1 SGDLS, CDR2 YYNGEE. The CDR3 loop spans 18 amino acids. CDR3 amino acids: CASSVASGGGGSYNEQFF. DNA of the CDR3: TGTGCCAGCAGCGTAGCTAGCGGGGGCGGGGGGTCCTACAATGAGCAGTTCTTC.

The chain uses TRBV6-5 and TRBJ1-2; unclear D gene. V dropped 0 bases and J dropped 0 bases, with 8 bases sitting between them. The CDR3 loop spans 15 amino acids. Germline V gives CDR1 MNHEY, CDR2 SVGAGI. CDR3 DNA: TGTGCCAGCAGTTACTCGGCAATTGCTAACTATGGCTACACCTTC. Translation gives CASSYSAIANYGYTF.

This clone was observed once. This rearrangement joins TRBV29-1 to TRBJ2-5, with TRBD1 matching over 9 bases. Germline loops: CDR1 SQVTM, CDR2 ANQGSEA. The CDR3 is made up of 17 amino acids. V shed 3 bases, J shed 2 bases, and the junction held 13 bases outside the gene matches. In nucleotides, the CDR3 is TGCAGCGTTGAGGAATTCATTGGGACAGGGTCACAAGAGACCCAGTACTTC. Protein product: CSVEEFIGTGSQETQYF.

The rearrangement joins TRBV2 to TRBJ1-2; TRBD1 matches at 9 bases. The length of the CDR3 is 16 residues. Losses at the gene ends were 6 bases for V and 3 bases for J; bases not matched to a gene: 11. The germline V gene has CDR1 SNHLY and CDR2 FYNNEI. Here the CDR3 DNA reads TGTGCCAGCAGAAAAGGGACAGGGAATGTCGACTATGGCTACACCTTC. Translated, it gives CASRKGTGNVDYGYTF.

This chain links TRBV18 with TRBJ2-4; the D gene is possibly TRBD2 (5 bases). CDR1 and CDR2 from the germline V gene are KGHSH and LQKENI. The CDR3 extends over 13 amino acids. Trimming took off 4 bases at V and 8 bases at J, with 12 bases between the two ends. CDR3 nucleotides: TGTGCCAGCTCACTCGGGAATTTAGACATTCAGTACTTC. This gives the protein CASSLGNLDIQYF.

This clone was found once. The chain uses TRBV29-1 and TRBJ2-7, with TRBD1 matching over 8 bases. CDR3 size: 12 residues. The germline CDR1 and CDR2 sequences are SQVTM and ANQGSEA. Trimming at V came to 3 bases and at J to 2 bases, leaving 0 bases not matched to a gene. The DNA of the CDR3 is TGCAGCGTTGAGACAGGGGCCTACGAGCAGTACTTC. Encoded protein: CSVETGAYEQYF.

The chain couples TRBV7-8 to TRBJ2-3; 9 bases align to TRBD1. J was trimmed by 0 bases and V by 5 bases; bases with no gene match: 3. The length of the CDR3 is 15 residues. Germline CDR1 reads SGHVS; CDR2 reads FQNEAQ. CDR3 in DNA: TGTGCCAGCAGCGAACAGGGGGCTAGCACAGATACGCAGTATTTT. It yields the protein CASSEQGASTDTQYF.

This clone was observed a few times. The chain employs TRBV6-1 and TRBJ2-7; 10 nucleotides line up with TRBD1. V lost 4 bases and J lost 2; bases outside the gene matches: 11. CDR3 length: 17 amino acids. CDR1 and CDR2 from the germline V gene are MNHNS and SASEGT. CDR3 in DNA: TGTGCCAGCAGTGCGCCATTCGGGACAGGGGTTACCTACGAGCAGTACTTC. This codes for CASSAPFGTGVTYEQYF.

The chain joins TRBV5-1 to TRBJ2-1; 10 nucleotides match TRBD2. The V gene's germline CDR1 is SGHRS and CDR2 YFSETQ. The CDR3 consists of 15 residues. The V segment lost 7 bases and the J segment 4 bases; nucleotides outside the gene matches: 8. The CDR3 coding sequence is TGCGCCAGCGGGTCTAGCGGGGGAGCGTACAATGAGCAGTTCTTC. This translates into CASGSSGGAYNEQFF.

This clone was recorded a few times. The chain links TRBV5-3 to TRBJ2-1; the D gene is possibly TRBD2 (6 bases). TRBV5-3 has ORF status, its function being uncertain. This CDR3 has 15 residues. V was cut by 1 base and J by 3 bases, with 11 bases left in between. The CDR3 reads CARSLTGDGYNEQFF. The CDR3 region has the DNA TGTGCCAGAAGCTTGACGGGAGACGGCTACAATGAGCAGTTCTTC.

In the case of this clone: One junction end disagrees with the germline gene, perhaps due to a read error. The chain uses TRBV7-9 and TRBJ1-2; D gene unclear. CDR3 length: 13 residues. In germline, CDR1 is SEHNR, CDR2 FQNEAQ (reference sequence). CDR3 coding DNA: TGTGCCAGCAGCATAGCCCTCAACTATGGCTACACCTTC. Translated, it gives CASSIALNYGYTF.

The sample holds a few counts of this clone. This chain uses TRBV7-2 with TRBJ1-1; D call uncertain. Germline CDR1 and CDR2: SGHTA and FQGNSA. This CDR3 contains 14 residues. V was trimmed by 5 bases and J by 0 bases, leaving 10 bases between them. The chain's CDR3 is CASSLHRMNTEAFF. As DNA, the CDR3 is TGTGCCAGCAGCCTACACAGAATGAACACTGAAGCTTTCTTT.

The chain employs TRBV6-1 and TRBJ2-3, with 9 bases that match TRBD1. CDR1 is MNHNS and CDR2 is SASEGT in the germline V gene. Trimming removed 6 bases from V and 6 bases from J; junction bases left unmatched: 10. The CDR3 covers 15 residues. This CDR3 is CASRAGTGSFDTQYF. Written as DNA, the CDR3 is TGTGCCAGCAGGGCCGGGACAGGGAGCTTTGATACGCAGTATTTT.

The V call is TRBV6-5, the J call TRBJ2-7; TRBD1 is a possible D gene (5 bases). The CDR3 spans 14 residues. V was clipped by 5 bases and J by 9 bases, with 20 bases between them. Germline CDR1 MNHEY, CDR2 SVGAGI. In nucleotides, the CDR3 is TGTGCCAGCAGTCCGCGGACAAGTGGAGATGGGCAGTACTTC. This codes for CASSPRTSGDGQYF.

The CDR3 protein is CASSFGGGDTEAFF. The CDR3, as DNA: TGTGCCAGCAGTTTCGGGGGAGGCGACACTGAAGCTTTCTTT. The rearrangement links TRBV25-1 to TRBJ1-1; D might be TRBD1 (5 bases). The ends were cut back, 5 bases at V and 3 bases at J, with 13 bases in the middle. The germline gives CDR1 MGHDK, CDR2 SYGVNS. This CDR3 has 14 amino acids.

This rearrangement joins TRBV29-1 to TRBJ2-3, with a possible D match to TRBD2 (7 bases). Trimming shortened V by 7 bases and J by 6 bases, and 20 bases separated the two germline ends. Germline V gene lookup returns CDR1 SQVTM and CDR2 ANQGSEA. The CDR3 has 14 amino acids. In nucleotides, the CDR3 is TGCAGCGCCCCCCTTGGGGGGGGCCCGGATACGCAGTATTTT. Protein product: CSAPLGGGPDTQYF.